Sequencing of this T cell receptor beta chain was carried out in a study of blood T cell repertoires in COVID-19. Study details: Both acute and convalescent COVID-19 samples were obtained from the United States, Italy and Spain. Sources were T cells, B-cell-depleted T cells, or PBMCs; the material itself was cDNA or gDNA.

CDR1 is MNHEY and CDR2 is SVGAGI in the germline V gene. The CDR3 sequence is 12 residues long. V was cut by 10 bases and J by 5 bases, with 14 bases left in between. TCRdb's table, derived via immunoSEQ multiplex PCR, lists solely in-frame clones and lacks some. The repertoire holds roughly 120,000 clones, with more than 90% as singletons. This TCR was sampled from a man aged 50-59 years with active COVID-19. The rearrangement links TRBV6-5 to TRBJ1-2; weak D call: TRBD1 (6 bases). Source material: peripheral blood. The CDR3 DNA sequence: TGTGCCATCTCCCCCAGGGGATATGGCTACACCTTC. Its translation is CAISPRGYGYTF.